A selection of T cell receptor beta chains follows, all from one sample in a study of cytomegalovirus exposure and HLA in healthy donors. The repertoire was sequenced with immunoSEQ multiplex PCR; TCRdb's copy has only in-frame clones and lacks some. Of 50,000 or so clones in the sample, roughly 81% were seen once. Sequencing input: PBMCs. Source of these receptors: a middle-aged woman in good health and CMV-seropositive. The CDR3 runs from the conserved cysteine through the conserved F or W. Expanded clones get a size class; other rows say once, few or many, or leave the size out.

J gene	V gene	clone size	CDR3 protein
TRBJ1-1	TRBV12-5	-	CASGLAGNTEAFF
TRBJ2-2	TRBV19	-	CASKQPGELFF
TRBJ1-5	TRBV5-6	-	CASSLSFSNQPQHF
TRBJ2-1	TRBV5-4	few	CAGSGGLPGNEQFF
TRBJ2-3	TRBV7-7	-	CASSLSSGGSDTQYF
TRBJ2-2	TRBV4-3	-	CASSQEGGQGRNTGELFF
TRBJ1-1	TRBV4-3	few	CASSQDQGWTKAFF
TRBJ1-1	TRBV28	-	CAGQRGTEAFF
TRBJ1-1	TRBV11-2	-	CASSFRGEGTEAFF
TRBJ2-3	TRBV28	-	CASSLRLAGGSDTQYF
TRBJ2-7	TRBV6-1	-	CASRRSTYEQYF
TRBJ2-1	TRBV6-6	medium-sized	CASANDGTTGDEQFF
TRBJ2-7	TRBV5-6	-	CASSSSGEQYF
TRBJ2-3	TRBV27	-	CASSFQGSTDTQYF
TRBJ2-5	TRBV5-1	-	CASSRGAGRQETQYF
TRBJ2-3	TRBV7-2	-	CASTSNLDTQYF
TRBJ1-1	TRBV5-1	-	CASSLLQGGQAFF
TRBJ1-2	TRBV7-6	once	CASSPAGTRGYTF
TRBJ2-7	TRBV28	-	CASRRQGGYEQYF
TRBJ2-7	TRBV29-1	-	CSVERDTPYEQYF
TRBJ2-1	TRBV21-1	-	CASTTGTSGGGSYNEQFF
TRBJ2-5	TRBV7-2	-	CASSLDLAGGQETQYF
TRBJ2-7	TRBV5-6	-	CASAVGTEQYF
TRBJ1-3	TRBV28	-	CASSIDRASGNTIYF
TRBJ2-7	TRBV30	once	CAWGGLAASYEQYF
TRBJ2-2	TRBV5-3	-	CARSSRSGATGELFF
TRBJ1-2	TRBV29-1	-	CSVDRQGMGGYTF
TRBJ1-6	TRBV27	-	CASSFFKGDSPLHF
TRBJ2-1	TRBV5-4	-	CASSWTTSGNEQFF
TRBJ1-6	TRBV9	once	CASSPRSYNSPLHF
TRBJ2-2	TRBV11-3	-	CASRQGTANTGELFF
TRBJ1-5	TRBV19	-	CASSFKGAQVNQPQHF
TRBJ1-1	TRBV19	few	CASSIKLQNTEAFF
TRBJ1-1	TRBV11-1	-	CASRPHRGPLNTEAFF
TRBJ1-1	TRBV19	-	CASSMNRADAAFF
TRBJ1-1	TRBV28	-	CATSTSTEAFF
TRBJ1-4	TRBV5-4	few	CASSLGRGSATNEKLFF
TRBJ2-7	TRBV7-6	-	CASSTGTGSHEQYF
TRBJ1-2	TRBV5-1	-	CASSFGDSYGYTF
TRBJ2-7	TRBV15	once	CATSRGGQDSYEQYF
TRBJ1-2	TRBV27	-	CASSLFGGQGFGYTF
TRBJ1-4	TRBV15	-	CATSGGQKSEKLFF
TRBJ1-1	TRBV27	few	CASSHTWETEAFF
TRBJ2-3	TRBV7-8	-	CASSFRTGTGSTDTQYF
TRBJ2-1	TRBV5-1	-	CASSSGLAGTDGDEQFF